This T cell receptor beta chain was captured in a study of patients and donors after allogeneic stem cell transplantation. This CDR3 has 17 residues. The V gene's germline CDR1 is SGHRS and CDR2 YFSETQ. The V and J ends lost 1 base and 4 bases, in that order; junction bases with no gene match: 11. This clonotype was seen only a few times. Via MiXCR, TCRdb re-called the RT-PCR reads, giving one row per CDR3 protein. The sample has 150,000 to 200,000 distinct CDR3 sequences, about 30% seen once. Sequencing used blood, either unsorted or a sorted T cell fraction (not recorded which). V usage is TRBV5-1 and J usage is TRBJ2-3, with TRBD2 identical over 8 bases. This clonotype was sampled from a human donor who was either an allogeneic HSCT recipient or a stem cell or donor lymphocyte infusion donor (not recorded which). It is not recorded whose cells these are; they may come from a transplant donor. DNA for the CDR3: TGCGCCAGCAGCTTGAGTCGGGAGGGCCGGCGGGCAGATACGCAGTATTTT. Its protein is CASSLSREGRRADTQYF.